The next 8 T cell receptor beta chains were all read from a single sample in a study of cytomegalovirus exposure and HLA in healthy donors. PCR amplification relied on 60 Vbeta primers (plus 13 Jbeta primers). Clones were read by immunoSEQ multiplex PCR, and TCRdb kept only the in-frame ones, dropping some. The sample has 160,000 or so clones, 80% seen once. Specimen: PBMCs. The receptors stem from a woman aged 45 to 65 in good health and CMV-seronegative.

This sequence joins TRBV18 and TRBJ2-3; TRBD1 might be the D (5 bases). The CDR3 covers 14 residues. Germline assignment: CDR1 KGHSH and CDR2 LQKENI. The germline V and J ends were trimmed by 4 bases and 7 bases, with 15 bases remaining between them. The CDR3 DNA follows: TGTGCCAGCTCACAGCCAGGGTCAACAAATACGCAGTATTTT. The encoded protein is CASSQPGSTNTQYF.

This clone was recorded once. V is TRBV14 and J is TRBJ1-2, with D possibly TRBD1 on 5 matching bases. V was cut by 0 bases and J by 12 bases, with 17 bases left in between. Germline lookup yields CDR1 SGHDN and CDR2 FVKESK. The CDR3 covers 14 residues. CDR3 in DNA: TGTGCCAGCAGCCAAGATCTCGCAGGGCCCTTCGACACCTTC. Encoded protein: CASSQDLAGPFDTF.

The chain is built from TRBV7-8 and TRBJ2-1, with 11 bases fitting TRBD2. The CDR3 totals 13 residues. The germline V gene has CDR1 SGHVS and CDR2 FQNEAQ. Germline trimming cut 6 bases from V and 9 bases from J; bases unmatched to any gene: 4. This CDR3 is CASRAGTSGEQFF. Written as DNA, the CDR3 is TGTGCCAGCAGAGCCGGGACTAGCGGTGAGCAGTTCTTC.

This clone appeared once. The CDR3 region has the DNA TGCGCCAGCAGCTCAAGCCGTGGAGGGAAAGGCTACGAGCAGTACTTC. As protein: CASSSSRGGKGYEQYF. The V gene is TRBV4-3, the J gene TRBJ2-7; a weak D match, TRBD2 (6 bases). This CDR3 is 16 amino acids long. The ends were cut back, 5 bases at V and 3 bases at J, with 20 bases in the middle. The germline V gene has CDR1 LGHNA and CDR2 YSLEER.

The chain has TRBV19 and TRBJ2-7; a possible D gene is TRBD1 (5 bases). This CDR3 has 13 amino acids. Germline V lookup: CDR1 LNHDA, CDR2 SQIVND (reference sequence). With 1 base removed from V and 6 bases from J, the gap between germline ends came to 10 bases. The CDR3 sequence is CASSIGGHVEQYF. The CDR3 DNA is TGTGCCAGTAGTATAGGCGGACACGTCGAGCAGTACTTC. Filled out from reference TRBV19 and TRBJ2-7, the complete variable domain reads DGGITQSPKYLFRKEGQNVTLSCEQNLNHDAMYWYRQDPGQGLRLIYYSQIVNDFQKGDIAEGYSVSREKKESFPLTVTSAQKNPTAFYLCASSIGGHVEQYFGPGTRLTVT.

The chain recombines TRBV27 with TRBJ1-4; TRBD1 matches at 7 bases. V gave up 2 bases and J gave up 10 bases; unmatched junction bases: 10. Germline lookup yields CDR1 MNHEY and CDR2 SMNVEV (reference sequence). This CDR3 spans 15 amino acids. CDR3 sequence: CASSLRGPASGKLFF. In DNA form, the CDR3 reads TGTGCCAGCAGTTTAAGGGGGCCCGCTTCGGGAAAACTGTTTTTT.

This chain links TRBV19 with TRBJ1-2; 9 nucleotides match TRBD1. The V and J ends lost 5 bases and 5 bases, in that order; junction bases with no gene match: 21. The CDR3 runs to 19 residues. CDR1 is LNHDA, CDR2 SQIVND, per germline (reference sequence). The CDR3 nucleotides are TGTGCCAGTAGTGCATTCACCCAGCGACAGGGGGGAATTTCATATGGCTACACCTTC. As protein: CASSAFTQRQGGISYGYTF.

The rearrangement uses TRBV5-4 and TRBJ1-4, with 12 bases matching TRBD1. J gave up 7 bases and V 4 bases, and 8 bases lay outside the gene matches. CDR3 length: 16 residues. CDR1 and CDR2 from the germline V gene are SGHNT and YYREEE (reference sequence). The CDR3 coding sequence is TGTGCCAGCAGCCCGGGACAGGGGGCTAGAGGTGAAAAACTGTTTTTT. It specifies CASSPGQGARGEKLFF.